Presented here are 20 T cell receptor beta chains from one specimen sequenced in a study of vaccination and CD4 T cells after COVID-19. Treatment: roughly ten-day PBMC culture with coronavirus spike peptide pools or control peptides (ViraFEST assay). Gathering of the CD4+ T cells, from the unexposed donor, took place before the COVID-19 pandemic (2011-2018). Their antigens are not known. Sequencing of cultured CD4+ T cell DNA used the Oncomine TCR Beta short-read assay. TCRdb re-called the PCR reads through MiXCR, storing one row per CDR3 protein. The repertoire has 4,000 to 5,000 distinct CDR3 sequences, more than 50% of them found once; the top ten carry roughly 38%. The sequenced sample was CD4+ T cells from blood, cultured in vitro. The receptors come from a human donor in good health.

In regard to this clonotype: The junction departs from the called germline gene at one end, perhaps through a read error. The chain carries TRBV6-5 and TRBJ1-2, with D possibly TRBD1 on 5 matching bases. The CDR3 covers 16 residues. From germline, CDR1 is MNHEY and CDR2 SVGAGI. In nucleotides, the CDR3 is TGTGCCAGCAGTTACTCAACCTCCAGGGCTAACTATGGCTGCACCTTC. Translating gives CASSYSTSRANYGCTF.

The chain links TRBV5-5 to TRBJ1-2, with D unclear. CDR1 SGHKS and CDR2 YYEKEE come from the germline V gene (reference sequence). V lost 0 bases and J lost 1, with 4 bases in between. This CDR3 is built from 13 residues. The CDR3 region is CASSLAGNYGYTF. The CDR3 nucleotides read TGTGCCAGCAGCTTGGCCGGTAACTATGGCTACACCTTC.

The V gene is TRBV6-2 or TRBV6-3, the J gene TRBJ1-1, with D perhaps TRBD1 (6 bases). The CDR3 loop spans 14 amino acids. The germline V gene has CDR1 MNHEY and CDR2 SVGEGT. Trimming cost V 2 bases and J 4 bases, with 11 bases left between them. CDR3 sequence (DNA): TGTGCCAGCAGTTACGCCGGACAGTCCACTGAAGCTTTCTTT. As protein: CASSYAGQSTEAFF.

This chain links TRBV20-1 with TRBJ1-1, with TRBD1 as a possible D gene (5 bases). Germline CDR1 DFQATT, CDR2 SNEGSKA (reference sequence). This CDR3 is 11 amino acids long. Trimming left V 5 bases short and J 9 bases short, with 13 bases between. The DNA of the CDR3 is TGCAGTGCTTGGGGGGGACGGCAAGCTTTCTTT. Its protein product is CSAWGGRQAFF.

The sample holds a few counts of this clonotype. The chain carries TRBV20-1 and TRBJ2-7, with 9 bases identical to TRBD2. Trimming removed 0 bases from V and 2 bases from J; junction bases left unmatched: 5. The length of the CDR3 is 15 residues. The germline V gene has CDR1 DFQATT and CDR2 SNEGSKA (reference sequence). The chain's CDR3 is CSARDGGRATYEQYF. The CDR3 region has the DNA TGCAGTGCTAGAGATGGCGGGAGGGCGACCTACGAGCAGTACTTC.

This chain connects TRBV7-2 to TRBJ1-6; TRBD1 might be the D (6 bases). Germline CDR1 is SGHTA and CDR2 is FQGNSA. This CDR3 is built from 14 residues. The V end lost 5 bases, the J end lost 9 bases, and 14 bases lay between the germline ends. The CDR3 spells CASSAGDSTSPLHF. As DNA, the CDR3 is TGTGCCAGCAGCGCAGGGGATTCAACTTCACCCCTCCACTTT.

V gene TRBV2 combines with J gene TRBJ2-7; D tentatively fits TRBD1 or TRBD2 (6 bases each). The CDR3 runs to 13 residues. The V gene lost 6 bases and the J gene lost 2 bases, with 11 bases spanning the gap. Per germline, CDR1 SNHLY and CDR2 FYNNEI. The CDR3 reads CASRRGAPYEQYF. In nucleotides, the CDR3 is TGTGCCAGCAGGAGGGGGGCACCCTACGAGCAGTACTTC. Full variable domain (outside the CDR3, taken from reference TRBV2 and TRBJ2-7): EPEVTQTPSHQVTQMGQEVILRCVPISNHLYFYWYRQILGQKVEFLVSFYNNEISEKSEIFDDQFSVERPDGSNFTLKIRSTKLEDSAMYFCASRRGAPYEQYFGPGTRLTVT.

This chain uses TRBV6-5 with TRBJ1-1, with TRBD1 matching 7 bases. There are 12 residues in the CDR3. Germline V CDR1 and CDR2: MNHEY, SVGAGI. J gave up 12 bases and V 4 bases, and 8 bases lay outside the gene matches. The CDR3 spells CASSSAGGSTFF. CDR3 bases: TGTGCCAGCAGTTCCGCAGGGGGTTCAACTTTCTTT.

This clonotype was observed a handful of times. The chain carries TRBV6-1 and TRBJ2-3; 7 positions match TRBD2. Trimming took 10 bases from V and 0 from J; bases not matched to a gene: 7. CDR1 and CDR2 (germline): MNHNS, SASEGT. CDR3 size: 14 residues. This CDR3 reads CATTAGLSTDTQYF. DNA for the CDR3: TGTGCCACCACCGCGGGACTAAGCACAGATACGCAGTATTTT.

This chain joins TRBV30 and TRBJ2-7; no firm D call. Germline-derived CDR1 and CDR2 are GTSNPN and SVGIG (reference sequence). V dropped 2 bases and J dropped 2 bases, with 10 bases sitting between them. This CDR3 region has 13 residues. The CDR3 DNA sequence: TGTGCCTGGAGTAGTAGGGCAACCTACGAGCAGTACTTC. This translates into CAWSSRATYEQYF.

In its sample, this clonotype was seen a few times. This chain uses TRBV6-5 with TRBJ1-1; the match to TRBD1 covers 7 bases. Trimming removed 0 bases from V and 0 bases from J; junction bases left unmatched: 7. Germline CDR1 MNHEY, CDR2 SVGAGI. The CDR3 extends over 17 amino acids. This chain's CDR3 is CASSYSGGTVLNTEAFF. DNA of the CDR3: TGTGCCAGCAGTTACTCGGGGGGGACAGTTCTGAACACTGAAGCTTTCTTT.

The J gene is TRBJ1-5, the V gene TRBV6-2 or TRBV6-3; possibly TRBD1 for D (6 bases). CDR1 MNHEY and CDR2 SVGEGT come from the germline V gene. CDR3 length: 16 amino acids. The V end lost 5 bases, the J end lost 1 base, and 15 bases lay between the germline ends. The CDR3 spells CASSPRQDLSNQPQHF. The CDR3 DNA follows: TGTGCCAGCAGTCCCAGACAGGACTTAAGCAATCAGCCCCAGCATTTT.

V gene TRBV10-3 combines with J gene TRBJ2-7; D is possibly TRBD1 or TRBD2 (5 bases each). Trimming left V 10 bases short and J 5 bases short, with 15 bases between. The CDR3 has 12 amino acids. Germline V gene lookup returns CDR1 ENHRY and CDR2 SYGVKD. The chain's CDR3 is CATGTGLDEQYF. The DNA of the CDR3 is TGTGCCACTGGGACGGGCCTCGACGAGCAGTACTTC.

The gene calls are TRBV27 and TRBJ2-3; tentatively, D is TRBD1 (6 bases). The CDR3 has 18 residues. V was trimmed by 5 bases and J by 2 bases, leaving 23 bases between them. Germline loops: CDR1 MNHEY, CDR2 SMNVEV (reference sequence). The CDR3 DNA sequence: TGTGCCAGCAGTGCCCGGGTTGCAGGGGCAATCCTCACAGATACGCAGTATTTT. Translating gives CASSARVAGAILTDTQYF.

The V and J genes are TRBV19 and TRBJ2-3; 7 bases agree with TRBD2. J lost 7 bases, V lost 0 bases, and 4 bases had no gene match. The CDR3 sequence is 14 residues long. CDR1 and CDR2 (germline): LNHDA, SQIVND (reference sequence). The CDR3 DNA follows: TGTGCCAGTAGTATAGATCGACTAGCATATACGCAGTATTTT. It is translated as CASSIDRLAYTQYF.

This clonotype was observed a handful of times. The V gene is TRBV6-1, the J gene TRBJ1-2; the D gene is possibly TRBD1 (6 bases). The CDR3 has 14 residues. CDR1 is MNHNS, CDR2 SASEGT, per germline. Trimming stripped 6 bases from V and 0 bases from J, with 11 bases between. CDR3 DNA sequence: TGTGCCAGCAGCGGGGGGCTGACTAACTATGGCTACACCTTC. Its protein is CASSGGLTNYGYTF.

The chain employs TRBV6-1 and TRBJ1-2; D is uncertain. The CDR3 extends over 14 amino acids. Trimming cost V 1 base and J 8 bases, with 14 bases left between them. The germline V gene has CDR1 MNHNS and CDR2 SASEGT. CDR3: CASSEGAWGRGYTF. In DNA, the CDR3 is TGTGCCAGCAGTGAAGGAGCTTGGGGTCGGGGCTACACCTTC.

The V call is TRBV6-5, the J call TRBJ1-6; D uncertain. Trimming took 2 bases from V and 0 from J, leaving 8 bases between them. This CDR3 is built from 16 residues. Per germline, CDR1 MNHEY and CDR2 SVGAGI. The DNA of the CDR3 is TGTGCCAGCAGTTACGCCAGGAGCTCCTATAATTCACCCCTCCACTTT. Translated: CASSYARSSYNSPLHF.

This clonotype is classed as large (0.1 to 1%). The chain uses TRBV7-2 and TRBJ1-1; unclear D gene. Germline lookup yields CDR1 SGHTA and CDR2 FQGNSA. The CDR3 loop spans 15 amino acids. V lost 1 base and J 1 base, leaving 10 bases between the germline ends. This CDR3 is CASSLGVLWNTEAFF. For the CDR3, the DNA is TGTGCCAGCAGCTTAGGAGTCCTTTGGAACACTGAAGCTTTCTTT.

The V and J genes are TRBV19 and TRBJ1-5; the D is unclear. The germline V gene encodes CDR1 LNHDA and CDR2 SQIVND (reference sequence). The CDR3 is made up of 13 amino acids. Trimming pared 0 bases from V and 11 bases from J, leaving 11 bases between. The DNA of the CDR3 is TGTGCCAGTAGTATAGATAGAGATGGGACCCAGCATTTT. Translation gives CASSIDRDGTQHF.